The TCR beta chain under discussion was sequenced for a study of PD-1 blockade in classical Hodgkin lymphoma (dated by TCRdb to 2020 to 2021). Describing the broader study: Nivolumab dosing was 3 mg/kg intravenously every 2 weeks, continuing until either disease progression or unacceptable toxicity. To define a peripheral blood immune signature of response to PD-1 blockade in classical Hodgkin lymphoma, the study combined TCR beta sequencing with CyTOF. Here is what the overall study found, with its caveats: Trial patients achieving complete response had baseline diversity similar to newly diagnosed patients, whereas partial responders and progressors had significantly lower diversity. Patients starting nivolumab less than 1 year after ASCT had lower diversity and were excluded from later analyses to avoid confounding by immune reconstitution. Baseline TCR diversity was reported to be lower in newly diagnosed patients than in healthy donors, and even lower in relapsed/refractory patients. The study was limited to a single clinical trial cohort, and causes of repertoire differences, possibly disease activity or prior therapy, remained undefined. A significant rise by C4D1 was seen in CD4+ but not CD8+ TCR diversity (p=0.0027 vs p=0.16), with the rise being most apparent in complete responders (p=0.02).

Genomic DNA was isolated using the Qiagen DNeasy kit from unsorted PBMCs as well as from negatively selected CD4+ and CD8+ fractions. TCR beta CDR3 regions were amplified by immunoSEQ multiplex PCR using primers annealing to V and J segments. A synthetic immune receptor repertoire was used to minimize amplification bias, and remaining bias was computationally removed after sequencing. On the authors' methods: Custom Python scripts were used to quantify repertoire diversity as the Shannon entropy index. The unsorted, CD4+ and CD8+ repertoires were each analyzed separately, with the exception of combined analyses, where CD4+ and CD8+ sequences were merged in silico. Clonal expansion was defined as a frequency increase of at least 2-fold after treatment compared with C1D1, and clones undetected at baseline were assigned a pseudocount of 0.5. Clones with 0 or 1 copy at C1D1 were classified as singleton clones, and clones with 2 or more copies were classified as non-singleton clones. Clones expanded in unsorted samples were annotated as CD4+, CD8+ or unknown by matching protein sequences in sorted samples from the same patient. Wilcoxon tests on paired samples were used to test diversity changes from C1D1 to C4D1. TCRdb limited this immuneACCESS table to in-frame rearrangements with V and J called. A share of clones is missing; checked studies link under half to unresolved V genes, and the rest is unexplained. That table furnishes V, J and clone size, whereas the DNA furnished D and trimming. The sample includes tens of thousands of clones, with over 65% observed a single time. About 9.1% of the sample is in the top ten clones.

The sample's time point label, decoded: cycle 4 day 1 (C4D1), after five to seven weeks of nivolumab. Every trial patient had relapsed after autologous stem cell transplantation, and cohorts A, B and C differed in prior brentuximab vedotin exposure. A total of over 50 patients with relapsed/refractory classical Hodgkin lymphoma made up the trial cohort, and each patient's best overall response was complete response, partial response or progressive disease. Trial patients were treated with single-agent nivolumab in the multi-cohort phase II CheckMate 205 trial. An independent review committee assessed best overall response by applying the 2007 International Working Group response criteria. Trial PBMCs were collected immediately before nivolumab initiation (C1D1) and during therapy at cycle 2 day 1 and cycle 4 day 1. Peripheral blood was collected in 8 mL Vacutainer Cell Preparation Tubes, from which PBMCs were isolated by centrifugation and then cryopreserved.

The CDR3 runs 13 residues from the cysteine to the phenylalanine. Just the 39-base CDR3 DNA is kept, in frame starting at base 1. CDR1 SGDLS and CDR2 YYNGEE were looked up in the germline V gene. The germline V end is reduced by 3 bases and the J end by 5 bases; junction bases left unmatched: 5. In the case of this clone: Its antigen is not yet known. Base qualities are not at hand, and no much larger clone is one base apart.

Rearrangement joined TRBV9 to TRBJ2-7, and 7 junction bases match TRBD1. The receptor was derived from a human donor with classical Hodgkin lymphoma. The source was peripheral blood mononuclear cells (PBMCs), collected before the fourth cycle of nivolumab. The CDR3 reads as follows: CASSEYDRDEQYF. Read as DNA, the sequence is TGTGCCAGCAGCGAGTACGACAGGGACGAGCAGTACTTC.